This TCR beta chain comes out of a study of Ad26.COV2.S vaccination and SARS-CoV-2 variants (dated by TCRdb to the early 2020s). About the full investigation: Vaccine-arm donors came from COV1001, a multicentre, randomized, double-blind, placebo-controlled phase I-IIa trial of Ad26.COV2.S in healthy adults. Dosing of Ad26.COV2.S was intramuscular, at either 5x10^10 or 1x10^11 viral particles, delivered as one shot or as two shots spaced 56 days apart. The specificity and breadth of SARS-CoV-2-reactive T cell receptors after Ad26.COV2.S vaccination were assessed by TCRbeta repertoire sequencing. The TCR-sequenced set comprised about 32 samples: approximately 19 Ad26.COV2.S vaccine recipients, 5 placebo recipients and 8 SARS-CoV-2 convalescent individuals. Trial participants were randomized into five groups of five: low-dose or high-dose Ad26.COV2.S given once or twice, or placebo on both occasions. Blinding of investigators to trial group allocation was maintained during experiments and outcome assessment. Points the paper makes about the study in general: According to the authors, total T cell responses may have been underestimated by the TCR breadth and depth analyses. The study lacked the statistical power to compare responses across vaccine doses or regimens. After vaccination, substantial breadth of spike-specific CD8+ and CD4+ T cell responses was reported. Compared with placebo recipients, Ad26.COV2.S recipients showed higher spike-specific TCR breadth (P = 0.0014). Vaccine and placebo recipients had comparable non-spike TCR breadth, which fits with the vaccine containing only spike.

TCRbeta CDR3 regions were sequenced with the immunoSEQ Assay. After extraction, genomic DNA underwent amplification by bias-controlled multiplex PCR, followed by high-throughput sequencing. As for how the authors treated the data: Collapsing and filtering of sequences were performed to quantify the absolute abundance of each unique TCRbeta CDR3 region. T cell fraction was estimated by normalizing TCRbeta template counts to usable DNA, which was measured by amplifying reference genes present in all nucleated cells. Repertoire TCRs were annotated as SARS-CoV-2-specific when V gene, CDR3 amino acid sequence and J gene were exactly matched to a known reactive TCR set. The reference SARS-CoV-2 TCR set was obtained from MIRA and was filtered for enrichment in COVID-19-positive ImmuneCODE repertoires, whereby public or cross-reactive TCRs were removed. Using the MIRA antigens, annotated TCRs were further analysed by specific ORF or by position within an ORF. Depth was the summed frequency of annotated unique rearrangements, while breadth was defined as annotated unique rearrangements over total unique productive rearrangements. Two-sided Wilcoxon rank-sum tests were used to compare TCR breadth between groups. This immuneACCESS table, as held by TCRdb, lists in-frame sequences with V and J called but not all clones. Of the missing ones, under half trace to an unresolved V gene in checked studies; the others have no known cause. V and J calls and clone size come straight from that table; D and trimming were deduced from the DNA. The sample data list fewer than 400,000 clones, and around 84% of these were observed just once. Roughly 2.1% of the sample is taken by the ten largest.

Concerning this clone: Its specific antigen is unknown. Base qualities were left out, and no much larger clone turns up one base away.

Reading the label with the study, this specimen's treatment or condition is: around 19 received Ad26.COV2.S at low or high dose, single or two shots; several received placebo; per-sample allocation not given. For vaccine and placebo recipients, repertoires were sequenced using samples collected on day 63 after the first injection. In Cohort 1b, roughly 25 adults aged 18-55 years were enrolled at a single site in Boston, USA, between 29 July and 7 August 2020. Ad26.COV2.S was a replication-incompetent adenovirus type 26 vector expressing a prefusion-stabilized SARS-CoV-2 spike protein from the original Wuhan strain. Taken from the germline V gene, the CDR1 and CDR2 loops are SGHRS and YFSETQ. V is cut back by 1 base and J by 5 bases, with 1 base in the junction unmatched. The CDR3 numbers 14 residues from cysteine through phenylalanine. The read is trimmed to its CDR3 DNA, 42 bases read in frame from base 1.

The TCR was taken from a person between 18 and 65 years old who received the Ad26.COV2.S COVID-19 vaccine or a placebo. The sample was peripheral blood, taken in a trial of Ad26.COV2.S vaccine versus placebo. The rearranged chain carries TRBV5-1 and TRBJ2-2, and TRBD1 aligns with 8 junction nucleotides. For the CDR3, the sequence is CASSLTGGTGELFF. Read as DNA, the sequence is TGCGCCAGCAGCTTGACAGGGGGAACCGGGGAGCTGTTTTTT.